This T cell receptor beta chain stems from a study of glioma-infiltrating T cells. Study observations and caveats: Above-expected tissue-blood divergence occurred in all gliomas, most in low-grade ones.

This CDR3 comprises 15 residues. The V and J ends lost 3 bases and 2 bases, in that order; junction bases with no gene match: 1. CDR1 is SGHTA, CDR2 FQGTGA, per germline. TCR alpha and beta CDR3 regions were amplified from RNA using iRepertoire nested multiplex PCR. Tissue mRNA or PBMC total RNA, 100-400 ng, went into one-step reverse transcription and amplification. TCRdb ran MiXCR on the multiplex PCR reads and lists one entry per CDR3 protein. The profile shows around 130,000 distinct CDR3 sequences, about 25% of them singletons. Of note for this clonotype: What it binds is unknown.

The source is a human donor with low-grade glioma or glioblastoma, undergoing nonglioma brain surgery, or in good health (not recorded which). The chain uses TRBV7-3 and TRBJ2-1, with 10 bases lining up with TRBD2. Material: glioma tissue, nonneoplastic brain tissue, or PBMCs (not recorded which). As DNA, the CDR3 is TGTGCCAGCAGCTTTCTAGCGGGGGCCTACAATGAGCAGTTCTTC. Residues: CASSFLAGAYNEQFF.